The rows below give T cell receptor beta chains drawn from one sample of a study of T-cell memory formation after mild COVID-19. One entry per CDR3 protein results from TCRdb running MiXCR on the 5' RACE reads. The table lists 450,000 to 650,000 distinct CDR3 sequences, about a sixth of them singletons. The source material was PBMCs or a T cell subset sorted from them (not recorded which). These receptors all come from an adult woman who had mild COVID-19 (a few samples of this study predate the infection). Cell type and time point are not known. Both conserved end residues are part of each CDR3. Each record gives: V gene, clone size, D gene, J gene, CDR3 DNA, CDR3 protein. D genes are given only for firm matches. Clone size is not always given. Where it is, it says once, few, many or a class for expanded clones.

V: TRBV5-6
size: -
D: TRBD2
J: TRBJ2-1
DNA: TGTGCCAGCAGCCCAAGGGGGAGCGGGAGAAGGGATGAGCAGTTCTTC
CDR3: CASSPRGSGRRDEQFF

V: TRBV6-4
size: few
D: -
J: TRBJ1-6
DNA: TGTGCCAGCAGTGACAAGACAGGAGGGTCATCACCCCTCCACTTT
CDR3: CASSDKTGGSSPLHF

V: TRBV12-3/TRBV12-4
size: -
D: -
J: TRBJ1-1
DNA: TGTGCCAGCAGTGGGGAACAGTTAACTGAAGCTTTCTTT
CDR3: CASSGEQLTEAFF

V: TRBV30
size: -
D: TRBD1
J: TRBJ1-1
DNA: TGTGCCTGGAGTCCATCCAGGGGGGCTGAAGCTTTCTTT
CDR3: CAWSPSRGAEAFF

V: TRBV12-3/TRBV12-4
size: few
D: TRBD1
J: TRBJ2-7
DNA: TGTGCCAGCAGTCGATCGGACAGGAGCTCCTACGAGCAGTACTTC
CDR3: CASSRSDRSSYEQYF

V: TRBV6-2/TRBV6-3
size: -
D: TRBD2
J: TRBJ2-7
DNA: TGTGCCAGCACCCTTAGCGGGGGTCCGTACTACGAGCAGTACTTC
CDR3: CASTLSGGPYYEQYF

V: TRBV20-1
size: few
D: -
J: TRBJ2-1
DNA: TGCAGTGCTAGAGATCAGTCTTCGAGGGAGCCCTACAATGAGCAGTTCTTC
CDR3: CSARDQSSREPYNEQFF

V: TRBV4-3
size: few
D: TRBD2
J: TRBJ2-3
DNA: TGCGCCAGCGGCCAGCGGGAGCTTCTAGATACGCAGTATTTT
CDR3: CASGQRELLDTQYF

V: TRBV5-1
size: -
D: TRBD2
J: TRBJ2-3
DNA: TGCGCCAGCAGCCGCGGGGGAGCGGGGGGTGTGACAGATACGCAGTATTTT
CDR3: CASSRGGAGGVTDTQYF

V: TRBV15
size: many
D: TRBD1
J: TRBJ2-7
DNA: TGTGCCACCAGCCAATGGACAGGACCGGCCTACGAGCAGTACTTC
CDR3: CATSQWTGPAYEQYF

V: TRBV30
size: -
D: TRBD1
J: TRBJ1-3
DNA: TGTGCCTGGGGCCCGGGACAGAGCTTTCATCGGTCTGGAAACACCATATATTTT
CDR3: CAWGPGQSFHRSGNTIYF

V: TRBV4-2
size: few
D: -
J: TRBJ2-7
DNA: TGTGCCAGCAGCCAAGATGGGACCACCTACGAGCAGTACTTC
CDR3: CASSQDGTTYEQYF

V: TRBV5-5
size: few
D: -
J: TRBJ2-7
DNA: TGTGCCAGCAGCTTGGCGGCAGGGTGGACCTACGAGCAGTACTTC
CDR3: CASSLAAGWTYEQYF

V: TRBV29-1
size: few
D: -
J: TRBJ2-7
DNA: TGCAGCGTACTAGTGCCCACCGACTACGAGCAGTACTTC
CDR3: CSVLVPTDYEQYF

V: TRBV4-1
size: few
D: -
J: TRBJ2-5
DNA: TGCGCCAGCAGCATAAGGGGGAACCAAGAGACCCAGTACTTC
CDR3: CASSIRGNQETQYF

V: TRBV7-8
size: many
D: -
J: TRBJ2-7
DNA: TGTGCCAGCAGCTTAGCCCTTAACGAGCAGTACTTC
CDR3: CASSLALNEQYF

V: TRBV4-1
size: few
D: -
J: TRBJ1-1
DNA: TGCGCCAGCAGCCAAGAAGCCATTCGACGGATCATGAACACTGAAGCTTTCTTT
CDR3: CASSQEAIRRIMNTEAFF

V: TRBV12-3/TRBV12-4
size: few
D: TRBD1
J: TRBJ2-6
DNA: TGTGCCAGCAGTTTAGTCATGGGACAGAGTCCTGGGGCCAACGTCCTGACTTTC
CDR3: CASSLVMGQSPGANVLTF

V: TRBV24-1
size: -
D: -
J: TRBJ2-1
DNA: TGTGCCACCAGTGAAGATGCCCGGGCCCCTCCTTACAATGAGCAGTTCTTC
CDR3: CATSEDARAPPYNEQFF

V: TRBV6-1
size: -
D: -
J: TRBJ1-1
DNA: TGTGCCAGCAGTGCGGACAGCGAGGAGGCTGAAGCTTTCTTT
CDR3: CASSADSEEAEAFF

V: TRBV7-9
size: -
D: TRBD2
J: TRBJ2-3
DNA: TGTGCCAGCAGCGGATTGGGGGGGGTGAGAGGCACAGATACGCAGTATTTT
CDR3: CASSGLGGVRGTDTQYF

V: TRBV12-3/TRBV12-4
size: -
D: TRBD1
J: TRBJ1-2
DNA: TGTGCCAGCAGTAGAGGACAGGGGGAAACCTATGGCTACACCTTC
CDR3: CASSRGQGETYGYTF

V: TRBV29-1
size: few
D: TRBD1
J: TRBJ1-2
DNA: TGCAGCGTCGCTAACAGGGGATCGGACTATGGCTACACCTTC
CDR3: CSVANRGSDYGYTF

V: TRBV29-1
size: few
D: TRBD1
J: TRBJ2-5
DNA: TGCAGCGTTGTAGCAGGGGGAGAGACCCAGTACTTC
CDR3: CSVVAGGETQYF

V: TRBV20-1
size: few
D: -
J: TRBJ2-3
DNA: TGCAGTGCTAGTGGCGATTCAGATACGCAGTATTTT
CDR3: CSASGDSDTQYF

V: TRBV7-9
size: -
D: -
J: TRBJ2-7
DNA: TGTGCCAGTACAGGTTACTCCTACGAGCAGTACTTC
CDR3: CASTGYSYEQYF

V: TRBV18
size: -
D: -
J: TRBJ2-7
DNA: TGTGCCAGCTCACCACAGGAGGCGAGGTACGAGCAGTACTTC
CDR3: CASSPQEARYEQYF

V: TRBV6-1
size: -
D: -
J: TRBJ1-2
DNA: TGTGCCAGCGCACCAGACCGCTATGGCTACACCTTC
CDR3: CASAPDRYGYTF